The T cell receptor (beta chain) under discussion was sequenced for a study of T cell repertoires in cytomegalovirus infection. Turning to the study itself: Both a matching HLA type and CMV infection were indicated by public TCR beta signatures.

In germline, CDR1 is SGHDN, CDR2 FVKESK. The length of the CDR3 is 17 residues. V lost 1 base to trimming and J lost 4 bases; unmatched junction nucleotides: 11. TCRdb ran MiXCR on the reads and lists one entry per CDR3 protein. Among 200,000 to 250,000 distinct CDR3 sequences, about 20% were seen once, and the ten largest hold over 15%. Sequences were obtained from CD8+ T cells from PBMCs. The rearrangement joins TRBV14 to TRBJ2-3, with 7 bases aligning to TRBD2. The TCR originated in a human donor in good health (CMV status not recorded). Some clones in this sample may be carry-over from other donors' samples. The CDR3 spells CASSQVAVGGLADTQYF. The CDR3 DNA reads TGTGCCAGCAGCCAAGTCGCCGTCGGGGGGTTGGCAGATACGCAGTATTTT.